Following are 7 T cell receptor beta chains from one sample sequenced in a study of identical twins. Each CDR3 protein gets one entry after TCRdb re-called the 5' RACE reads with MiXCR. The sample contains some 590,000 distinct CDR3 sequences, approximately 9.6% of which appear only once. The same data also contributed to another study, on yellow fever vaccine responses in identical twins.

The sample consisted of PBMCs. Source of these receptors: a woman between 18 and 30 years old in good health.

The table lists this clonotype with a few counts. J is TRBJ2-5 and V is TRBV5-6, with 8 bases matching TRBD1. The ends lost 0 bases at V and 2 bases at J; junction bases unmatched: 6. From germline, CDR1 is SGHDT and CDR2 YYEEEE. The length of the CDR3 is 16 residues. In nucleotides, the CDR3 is TGTGCCAGCAGCTTGGCCGGGACAGGCGTACAAGAGACCCAGTACTTC. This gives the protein CASSLAGTGVQETQYF.

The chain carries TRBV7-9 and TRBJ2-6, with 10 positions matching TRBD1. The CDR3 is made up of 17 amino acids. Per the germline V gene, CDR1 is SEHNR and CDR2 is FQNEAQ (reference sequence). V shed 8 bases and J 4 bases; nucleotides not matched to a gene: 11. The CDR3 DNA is TGTGCCAGCTGCCTCGGGACAGGGGATTCGGGGGCCAACGTCCTGACTTTC. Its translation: CASCLGTGDSGANVLTF.

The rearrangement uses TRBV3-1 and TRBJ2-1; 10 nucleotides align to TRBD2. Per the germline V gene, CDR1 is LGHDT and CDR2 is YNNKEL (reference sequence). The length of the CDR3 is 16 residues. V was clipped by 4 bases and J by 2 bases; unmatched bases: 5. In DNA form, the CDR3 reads TGTGCCAGCAGCCCGTGGACTAGCGGAGCCTACAATGAGCAGTTCTTC. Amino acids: CASSPWTSGAYNEQFF.

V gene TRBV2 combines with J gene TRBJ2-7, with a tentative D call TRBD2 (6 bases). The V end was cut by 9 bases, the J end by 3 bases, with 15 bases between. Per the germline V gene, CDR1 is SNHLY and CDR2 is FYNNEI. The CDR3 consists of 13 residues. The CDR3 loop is CARTSIFVYEQYF. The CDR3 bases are TGTGCCAGAACTAGCATTTTCGTCTACGAGCAGTACTTC.

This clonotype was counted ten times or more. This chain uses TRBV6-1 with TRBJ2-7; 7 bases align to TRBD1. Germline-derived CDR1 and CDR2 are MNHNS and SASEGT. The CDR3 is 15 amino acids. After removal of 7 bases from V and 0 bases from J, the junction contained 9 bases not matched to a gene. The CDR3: CASTLVRDSSYEQYF. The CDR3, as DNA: TGTGCCAGCACCCTCGTTCGGGACAGCTCCTACGAGCAGTACTTC.

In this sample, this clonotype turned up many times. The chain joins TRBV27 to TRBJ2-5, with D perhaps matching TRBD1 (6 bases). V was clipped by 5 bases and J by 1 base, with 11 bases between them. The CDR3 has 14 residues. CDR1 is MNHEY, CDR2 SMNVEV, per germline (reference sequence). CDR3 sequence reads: CASSGLTGQETQYF. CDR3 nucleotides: TGTGCCAGCAGTGGATTGACAGGCCAAGAGACCCAGTACTTC.

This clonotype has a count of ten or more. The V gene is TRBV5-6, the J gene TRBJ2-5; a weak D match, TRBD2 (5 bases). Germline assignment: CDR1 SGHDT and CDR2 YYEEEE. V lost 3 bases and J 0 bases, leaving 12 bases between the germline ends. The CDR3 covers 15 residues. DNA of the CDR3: TGTGCCAGCAGCTCCCCTGAGGGCCACCAAGAGACCCAGTACTTC. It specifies CASSSPEGHQETQYF. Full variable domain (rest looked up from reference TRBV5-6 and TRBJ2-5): DAGVTQSPTHLIKTRGQQVTLRCSPKSGHDTVSWYQQALGQGPQFIFQYYEEEERQRGNFPDRFSGHQFPNYSSELNVNALLLGDSALYLCASSSPEGHQETQYFGPGTRLLVL.